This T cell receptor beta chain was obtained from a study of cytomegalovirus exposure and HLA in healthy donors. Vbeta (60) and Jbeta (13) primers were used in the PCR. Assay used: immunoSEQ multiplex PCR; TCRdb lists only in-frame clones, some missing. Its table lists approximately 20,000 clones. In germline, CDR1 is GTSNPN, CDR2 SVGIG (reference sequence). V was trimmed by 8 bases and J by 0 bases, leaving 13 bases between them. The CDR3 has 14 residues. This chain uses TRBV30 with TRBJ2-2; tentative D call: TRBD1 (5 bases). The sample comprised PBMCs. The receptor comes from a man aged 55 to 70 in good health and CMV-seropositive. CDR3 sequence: CARRQFSNTGELFF. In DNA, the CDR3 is TGTGCCAGACGACAGTTTTCGAACACCGGGGAGCTGTTTTTT.